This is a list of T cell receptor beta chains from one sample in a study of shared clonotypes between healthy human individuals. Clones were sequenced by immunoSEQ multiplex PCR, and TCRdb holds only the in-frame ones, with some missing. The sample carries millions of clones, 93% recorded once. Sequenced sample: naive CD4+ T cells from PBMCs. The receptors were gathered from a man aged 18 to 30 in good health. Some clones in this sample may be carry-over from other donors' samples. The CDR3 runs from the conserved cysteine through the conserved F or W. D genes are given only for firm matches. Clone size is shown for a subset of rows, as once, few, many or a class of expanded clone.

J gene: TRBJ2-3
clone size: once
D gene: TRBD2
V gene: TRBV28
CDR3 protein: CASRSGLAGLTDTQYF

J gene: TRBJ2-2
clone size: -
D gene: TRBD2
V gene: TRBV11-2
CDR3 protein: CASSKRSGRGTGELFF

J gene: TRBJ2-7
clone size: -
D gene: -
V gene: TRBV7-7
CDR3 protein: CASSLSTAYEQYF

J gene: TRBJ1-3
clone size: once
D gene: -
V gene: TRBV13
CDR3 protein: CASSSQYSGNTIYF

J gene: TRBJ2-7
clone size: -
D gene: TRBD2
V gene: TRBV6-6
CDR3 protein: CASSSRTSGIDEQYF

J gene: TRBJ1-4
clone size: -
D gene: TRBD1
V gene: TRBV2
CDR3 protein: CASRETGATNEKLFF

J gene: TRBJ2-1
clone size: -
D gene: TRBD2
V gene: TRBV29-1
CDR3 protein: CSVDLAGVEQFF

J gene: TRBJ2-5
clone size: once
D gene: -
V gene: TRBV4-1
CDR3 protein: CASSHPRGEQYF

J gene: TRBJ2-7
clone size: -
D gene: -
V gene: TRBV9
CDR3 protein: CASSARDKSYEQYF

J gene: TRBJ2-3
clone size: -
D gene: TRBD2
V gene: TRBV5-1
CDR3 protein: CASSIGGGSTDTQYF

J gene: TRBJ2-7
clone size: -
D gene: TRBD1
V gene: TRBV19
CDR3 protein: CASSTLPGQGYEQYF

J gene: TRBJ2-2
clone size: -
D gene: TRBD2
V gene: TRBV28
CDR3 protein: CAVGRGTRTGELFF

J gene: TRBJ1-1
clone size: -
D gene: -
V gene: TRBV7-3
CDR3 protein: CASSFMGHQNTEAFF

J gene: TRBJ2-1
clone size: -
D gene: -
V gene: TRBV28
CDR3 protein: CASSLDPYNEQFF

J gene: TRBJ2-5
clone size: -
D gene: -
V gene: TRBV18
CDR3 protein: CASSPVLDRETQYF

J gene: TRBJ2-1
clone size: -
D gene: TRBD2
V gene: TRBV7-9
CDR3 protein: CASSQLAGDLWEQFF

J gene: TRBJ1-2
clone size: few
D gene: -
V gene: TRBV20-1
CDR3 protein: CSANPNYGYTF

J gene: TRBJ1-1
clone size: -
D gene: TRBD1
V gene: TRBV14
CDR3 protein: CASSHSPGQANTEAFF

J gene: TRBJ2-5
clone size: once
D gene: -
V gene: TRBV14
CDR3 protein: CASSTDMWETQYF

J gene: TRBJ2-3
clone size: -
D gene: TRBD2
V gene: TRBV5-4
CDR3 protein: CASSLAGGSDTQYF

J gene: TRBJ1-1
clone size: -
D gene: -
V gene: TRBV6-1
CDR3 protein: CASSEAVGDPEKAFF

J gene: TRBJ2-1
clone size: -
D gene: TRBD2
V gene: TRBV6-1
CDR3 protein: CASSEAAGAPRNEQFF

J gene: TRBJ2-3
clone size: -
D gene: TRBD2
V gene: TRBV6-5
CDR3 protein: CASKLAGTDTQYF